What follows are 24 T cell receptor beta chains derived from one specimen sequenced in a study of blood T cells in healthy people across ages (dated by TCRdb to the mid-2010s). Library preparation employed 5' RACE. The reads were generated on an Illumina HiSeq 2500. A second roughly 6 to 11 cycle PCR used a sample-barcoded 5' primer and a J-beta primer mix. The public reads were run again by TCRdb, first through fastp at Q25 and then through MiXCR, and only productive beta chains were kept. Rows are unified per CDR3 protein, each entry keeping the most common DNA and genes. Here the sample has 700,000 or so distinct CDR3 sequences; about 20% occur a single time. The top ten hold under 25% of the sample. Sequencing was carried out using blood. All receptors derive from a man in his 70s in good health.

This sequence joins TRBV10-3 and TRBJ2-1; 10 nucleotides line up with TRBD1. V lost 6 bases and J lost 9; bases outside the gene matches: 8. The CDR3 consists of 14 residues. Per germline, CDR1 ENHRY and CDR2 SYGVKD. The CDR3 DNA follows: TGTGCCATCAGGGCCGGGACAGGGGTTCTTGAGCAGTTCTTC. Amino acids: CAIRAGTGVLEQFF.

This chain links TRBV13 with TRBJ1-6; D remains ambiguous. Trimming left V 5 bases short and J 10 bases short, with 9 bases between. From germline, CDR1 is PRHDT and CDR2 FYEKMQ (reference sequence). The CDR3 extends over 12 amino acids. CDR3 nucleotide sequence: TGTGCCAGCAGCCCCCAGCGGTCACCCCTCCACTTT. Its protein is CASSPQRSPLHF.

This chain joins TRBV29-1 and TRBJ1-2; D gene unclear. V lost 6 bases to trimming and J lost 5 bases, with 22 bases between them. Per germline, CDR1 SQVTM and CDR2 ANQGSEA. The CDR3 is made up of 15 amino acids. The CDR3 region has the DNA TGCAGCGTGGGAGACCGTGGAGGGTTTGGTTATGGCTACACCTTC. Amino acids: CSVGDRGGFGYGYTF.

This clonotype appeared a few times. This chain joins TRBV20-1 and TRBJ1-1, with D unresolved. V was cut by 3 bases and J by 3 bases, with 5 bases left in between. The CDR3 totals 11 residues. Germline CDR1 DFQATT, CDR2 SNEGSKA (reference sequence). CDR3: CSASVDTEAFF. CDR3 sequence (DNA): TGCAGTGCTAGTGTTGACACTGAAGCTTTCTTT.

The gene calls are TRBV7-2 and TRBJ2-5; D might be TRBD1 (5 bases). The last part of the DNA fits TRBJ2-7 better; the J call may be wrong. Per germline, CDR1 SGHTA and CDR2 FQGNSA. This CDR3 spans 13 amino acids. The DNA for the CDR3 is TGTGCCAGCAGCTCCCTACAGGCCTACGAGCAGTACTTC. Protein product: CASSSLQAYEQYF.

The chain joins TRBV6-2 or TRBV6-3 to TRBJ2-7; D is possibly TRBD1 (6 bases). CDR3 length: 13 residues. CDR1 MNHEY and CDR2 SVGEGT come from the germline V gene. This CDR3 is CASSDSGVYEQYV. As DNA, the CDR3 is TGTGCCAGCAGTGACTCAGGGGTCTACGAGCAGTACGTC.

This chain uses TRBV7-9 with TRBJ2-5; D is possibly TRBD1 (5 bases). In germline, CDR1 is SEHNR, CDR2 FQNEAQ (reference sequence). Trimming removed 2 bases at V and 2 bases at J, with 9 bases between. CDR3 length: 14 amino acids. The CDR3 loop is CASSLSRQQETQYF. CDR3 DNA sequence: TGTGCCAGCAGCTTAAGTCGACAGCAAGAGACCCAGTACTTC.

The chain employs TRBV27 and TRBJ2-1, with 11 nucleotides matching TRBD2. CDR1 and CDR2 (germline): MNHEY, SMNVEV (reference sequence). The CDR3 is made up of 14 amino acids. V dropped 5 bases and J dropped 9; count of bases not matched to a gene: 6. The CDR3 is CASSRNSGGVEQFF. CDR3 in DNA: TGTGCCAGCAGTCGGAATAGCGGGGGGGTTGAGCAGTTCTTC.

This clonotype turned up a few times. The chain uses TRBV9 and TRBJ1-4; perhaps TRBD1 as D (5 bases). From germline, CDR1 is SGDLS and CDR2 YYNGEE. Trimming shortened V by 4 bases and J by 3 bases, and 16 bases separated the two germline ends. The CDR3 runs to 16 residues. In DNA form, the CDR3 reads TGTGCCAGCAGCCCCACACCGGGGCAGTCTAATGAAAAACTGTTTTTT. Its translation: CASSPTPGQSNEKLFF.

The chain is built from TRBV7-9 and TRBJ2-3; TRBD2 matches 10 bases. J gave up 0 bases and V 0 bases, and 6 bases lay outside the gene matches. The CDR3 spans 18 residues. Germline assignment: CDR1 SEHNR and CDR2 FQNEAQ (reference sequence). This CDR3 is CASSLAHLAGDSTDTQYF. DNA for the CDR3: TGTGCCAGCAGCTTAGCGCATCTAGCGGGAGATAGCACAGATACGCAGTATTTT.

This clonotype was seen many times. This rearrangement joins TRBV19 to TRBJ2-3; 7 positions match TRBD1. The CDR3 has 14 residues. The germline V gene encodes CDR1 LNHDA and CDR2 SQIVND (reference sequence). V dropped 4 bases and J dropped 0; count of bases not matched to a gene: 1. The CDR3: CASSTTGSTDTQYF. Here the CDR3 DNA reads TGTGCCAGTAGTACGACAGGGAGCACAGATACGCAGTATTTT.

This clonotype was picked up a small number of times. V gene TRBV5-1 combines with J gene TRBJ2-5, with D perhaps matching TRBD1 (6 bases). V lost 2 bases and J 8 bases, leaving 25 bases between the germline ends. The CDR3 contains 17 residues. Germline CDR1 and CDR2: SGHRS and YFSETQ. This CDR3 reads CASSFRTEGILSVTQYF. CDR3 nucleotides: TGCGCCAGCAGCTTTCGGACAGAGGGCATCCTATCGGTAACCCAGTACTTC.

This clonotype was counted between two and nine times. This chain joins TRBV12-5 and TRBJ2-1; possibly TRBD2 for D (5 bases). V was trimmed by 1 base and J by 8 bases, leaving 9 bases between them. CDR1 and CDR2 from the germline V gene are LGHNT and FRNRAP. CDR3 size: 13 residues. The CDR3: CASGLAGGHEQFF. CDR3 sequence (DNA): TGTGCTAGTGGTTTGGCCGGAGGCCATGAGCAGTTCTTC.

V and J are TRBV12-3 or TRBV12-4 and TRBJ2-6; D is undetermined. This CDR3 has 14 residues. V lost 4 bases and J 0 bases, leaving 4 bases between the germline ends. This CDR3 reads CASSYISGANVLTF. CDR3 in DNA: TGTGCCAGCAGTTACATCTCTGGGGCCAACGTCCTGACTTTC.

The chain links TRBV28 to TRBJ2-7; a weak D match, TRBD1 (6 bases). Germline V CDR1 and CDR2: MDHEN, SYDVKM. Deletions cut 5 bases from V and 2 bases from J, with 13 bases between. The CDR3 spans 14 residues. CDR3 in DNA: TGTGCCAGCAGTATCTGGGACAAACCCTACGAGCAGTACTTC. Its protein is CASSIWDKPYEQYF.

This clonotype was detected only a few times. The genes are TRBV30 and TRBJ1-2; possible D gene TRBD1, 6 bases. Germline CDR1 GTSNPN, CDR2 SVGIG (reference sequence). Trimming left V 3 bases short and J 6 bases short, with 14 bases between. CDR3 length equals 13 residues. For the CDR3, the DNA is TGTGCCTGGAGGACAGGCGTCGGTGATGGCTACACCTTC. The encoded protein is CAWRTGVGDGYTF.

The chain has TRBV29-1 and TRBJ2-3, with 11 bases fitting TRBD2. Germline lookup yields CDR1 SQVTM and CDR2 ANQGSEA. Losses at the gene ends were 6 bases for V and 4 bases for J; bases not matched to a gene: 12. The CDR3 has 16 amino acids. This CDR3 is CSVGTTGTSGADTQYF. The CDR3 DNA reads as TGCAGCGTCGGAACAACCGGGACTAGCGGCGCAGATACGCAGTATTTT.

The V gene is TRBV14, the J gene TRBJ2-7; maybe TRBD1 (5 bases). V gave up 1 base and J gave up 7 bases, with 26 bases separating them. Germline V gene sequence: CDR1 SGHDN, CDR2 FVKESK. The CDR3 is made up of 18 amino acids. The CDR3 reads CASSQVRAGRDYSEEQYV. CDR3 in DNA: TGTGCCAGCAGCCAAGTTCGTGCAGGCAGGGATTACTCTGAGGAGCAGTACGTC.

This chain links TRBV7-9 with TRBJ2-5, with D possibly matching TRBD1 (5 bases). Germline V gene data show CDR1 as SEHNR and CDR2 as FQNEAQ (reference sequence). V lost 0 bases, J lost 6 bases, and 14 bases lay in between. This CDR3 has 15 residues. The CDR3 DNA follows: TGTGCCAGCAGCTTAGCGGGGCAAGCCCAGAAGACCCAGTACTTC. Translation: CASSLAGQAQKTQYF.

This clonotype was observed a handful of times. This chain links TRBV4-2 with TRBJ2-1; TRBD1 matches at 8 bases. This CDR3 has 16 amino acids. Trimming cost V 6 bases and J 5 bases; bases outside gene matches: 12. Per germline, CDR1 LGHNA and CDR2 YNFKEQ. CDR3 loop: CASRTHPGTGNNEQFF. CDR3 bases: TGTGCCAGCAGAACACACCCCGGGACAGGTAACAATGAGCAGTTCTTC.

This clonotype was counted between two and nine times. The chain recombines TRBV20-1 with TRBJ2-5; possible D gene TRBD2, 5 bases. The CDR3 contains 14 residues. Per germline, CDR1 DFQATT and CDR2 SNEGSKA (reference sequence). V was shortened by 6 bases and J by 2 bases, with 16 bases between the two germline ends. The CDR3 sequence: CSAAVWTAQETQYF. DNA for the CDR3: TGCAGTGCGGCGGTATGGACTGCACAAGAGACCCAGTACTTC.

The rearrangement joins TRBV7-8 to TRBJ1-5; D unclear. Trimming took 5 bases from V and 2 from J, leaving 16 bases between them. The CDR3 has 16 residues. CDR1 and CDR2 (germline): SGHVS, FQNEAQ. This CDR3 reads CASSPTLDPGNQPQHF. CDR3 in DNA: TGTGCCAGCAGCCCAACACTTGACCCGGGCAATCAGCCCCAGCATTTT.

A single count supports this clonotype. Lacking the conserved final phenylalanine or tryptophan, this CDR3 likely reflects a read error. This chain joins TRBV20-1 and TRBJ2-3; D may be TRBD1 (5 bases). This CDR3 region has 13 residues. Deletions cut 2 bases from V and 1 base from J, with 7 bases between. Germline assignment: CDR1 DFQATT and CDR2 SNEGSKA (reference sequence). This CDR3 reads CSARWGRTDTQYL. The DNA for the CDR3 is TGCAGTGCTAGATGGGGCCGCACAGATACGCAGTATCTT.

The chain is built from TRBV7-2 and TRBJ2-4, with 15 bases lining up with TRBD2. V was pared by 4 bases and J by 5 bases, with 3 bases of the junction left unmatched. This CDR3 is built from 16 residues. The germline CDR1 and CDR2 sequences are SGHTA and FQGNSA. CDR3 DNA: TGTGCCAGCAGCTCGGGACTAGCGGGAGGTCAAAACATTCAGTACTTC. Translation: CASSSGLAGGQNIQYF.